The clone carrying this TCR gamma chain was counted at least ten times. Its antigen is undetermined. This likely reflects a read error, since a far larger clone is one base away. This CDR3 is also generated by other DNA sequences in the sample. This CDR3 comprises 28 residues. In germline, CDR1 is EGSNGY, CDR2 YDSYNSKV. This entry is derived from a study of γδ T cells in repeated Plasmodium falciparum infection. Whole-study context: Each infection was followed by sampling at 21 days, plus baseline and some pre-infection draws. Notes on the study in general: In Vdelta2-negative, largely Vdelta1+, gammadelta repertoires, repeated controlled infections appeared to drive clonal selection waves.

Sequencing covered both gamma and delta TCR chains per sample. TCRdb re-called the multiplex PCR reads through CATT. There are over 25,000 gamma-chain clones in the sample; approximately 2.9% occur only once, and approximately 33% lies in the top ten. Gammadelta T cells were flow-sorted from PBMC into Vgamma9/Vdelta2+ and Vdelta2-negative populations for bulk analysis. The clonotype comes from a pool of human donors (malaria-infected and uninfected, not separated). The V gene corresponds to TRGV2; no J gene was called. Sequenced: gamma-delta T cells from blood. CDR3 sequence: CATWDDRNSLAVEQHLLSQVSIGRIQHF. The CDR3 nucleotides are TGTGCCACCTGGGACGACCGAAACTCCTTGGCAGTGGAACAACACTTGTTGTCACAGGTAAGTATCGGAAGAATACAACATTTC.